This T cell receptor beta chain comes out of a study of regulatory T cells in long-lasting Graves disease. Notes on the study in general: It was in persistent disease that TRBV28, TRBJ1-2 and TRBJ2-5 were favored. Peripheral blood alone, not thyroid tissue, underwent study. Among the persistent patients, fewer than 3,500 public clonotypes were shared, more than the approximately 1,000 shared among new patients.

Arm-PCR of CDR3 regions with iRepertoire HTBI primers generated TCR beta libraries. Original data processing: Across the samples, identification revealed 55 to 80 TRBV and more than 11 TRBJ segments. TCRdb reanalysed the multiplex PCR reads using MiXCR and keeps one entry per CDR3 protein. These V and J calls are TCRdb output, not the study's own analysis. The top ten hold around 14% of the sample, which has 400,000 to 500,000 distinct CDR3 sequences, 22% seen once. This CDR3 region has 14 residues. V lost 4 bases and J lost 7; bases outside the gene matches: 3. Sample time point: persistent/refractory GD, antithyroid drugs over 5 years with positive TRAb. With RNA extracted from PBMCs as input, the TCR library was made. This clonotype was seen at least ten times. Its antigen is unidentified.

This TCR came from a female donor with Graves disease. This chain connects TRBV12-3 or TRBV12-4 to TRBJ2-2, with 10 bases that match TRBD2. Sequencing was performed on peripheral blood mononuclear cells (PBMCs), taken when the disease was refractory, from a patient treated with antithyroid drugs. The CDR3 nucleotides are TGTGCCAGCAGTTCTAGCGGGGGCGGCGGGGAGCTGTTTTTT. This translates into CASSSSGGGGELFF.